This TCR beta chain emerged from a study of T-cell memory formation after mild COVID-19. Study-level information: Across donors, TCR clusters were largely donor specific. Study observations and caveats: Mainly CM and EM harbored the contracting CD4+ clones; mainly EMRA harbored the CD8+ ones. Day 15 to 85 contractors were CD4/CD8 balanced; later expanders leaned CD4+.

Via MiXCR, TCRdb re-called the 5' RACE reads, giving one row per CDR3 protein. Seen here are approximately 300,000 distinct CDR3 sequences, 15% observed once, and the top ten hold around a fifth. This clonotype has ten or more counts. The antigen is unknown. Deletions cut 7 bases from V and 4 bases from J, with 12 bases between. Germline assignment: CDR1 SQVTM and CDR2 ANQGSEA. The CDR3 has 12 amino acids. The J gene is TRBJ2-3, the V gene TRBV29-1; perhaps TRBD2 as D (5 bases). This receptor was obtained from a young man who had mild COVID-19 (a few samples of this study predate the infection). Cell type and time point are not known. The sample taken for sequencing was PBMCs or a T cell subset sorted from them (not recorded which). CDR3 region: CSAREGSDTQYF. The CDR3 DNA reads TGCAGCGCACGGGAAGGTTCAGATACGCAGTATTTT.